Listed below are T cell receptor beta chains from one sample, sequenced in a study of cytomegalovirus exposure and HLA in healthy donors. Profiling relied on immunoSEQ multiplex PCR, and the TCRdb table lists in-frame clones only, not all of them. The sample yields 150,000 to 200,000 clones, approximately 87% seen once. The sample taken for sequencing was PBMCs. The receptors originated from a woman under 40 in good health and CMV-seronegative. Each CDR3 is given with its conserved first and last residue. D genes are given only for firm matches. Clone size is shown for a subset of rows, as once, few, many or a class of expanded clone.

v_gene	d_gene	len	j_gene	abundance	CDR3aa	CDR3nt
TRBV29-1	TRBD1	13	TRBJ1-4	NA	CSVQGVLDEKLFF	TGCAGCGTCCAGGGGGTGTTGGATGAAAAACTGTTTTTT
TRBV10-1	NA	14	TRBJ1-2	NA	CASRVNRANYGYTF	TGCGCCAGCAGAGTAAACAGAGCTAACTATGGCTACACCTTC
TRBV5-5	TRBD1	14	TRBJ2-7	NA	CASSYGTGAYEQYF	TGTGCCAGCAGCTACGGGACAGGGGCCTACGAGCAGTACTTC
TRBV9	TRBD1	16	TRBJ1-5	NA	CASSPGQGNSNQPQHF	TGTGCCAGCAGTCCTGGACAGGGAAATAGCAATCAGCCCCAGCATTTT
TRBV7-2	TRBD2	15	TRBJ2-5	NA	CASSLSSGGRETQYF	TGTGCCAGCAGCTTAAGTAGCGGGGGGAGAGAGACCCAGTACTTC
TRBV7-8	TRBD2	14	TRBJ2-3	NA	CASSQSGGGDTQYF	TGTGCCAGCAGCCAGAGCGGGGGTGGGGATACGCAGTATTTT
TRBV7-9	NA	15	TRBJ2-7	NA	CASSHGLYSSYEQYF	TGTGCCAGCAGCCACGGACTCTATAGCTCCTACGAGCAGTACTTC
TRBV14	NA	17	TRBJ1-1	NA	CASSQDGGSLRDTEAFF	TGTGCCAGCAGCCAAGATGGAGGGTCCTTACGCGACACTGAAGCTTTCTTT
TRBV6-1	TRBD1	14	TRBJ1-2	NA	CASSEAGTGHGYTF	TGTGCCAGCAGTGAAGCTGGGACAGGCCACGGCTACACCTTC
TRBV19	NA	14	TRBJ1-1	NA	CASSQQGRITEAFF	TGTGCCAGTAGTCAGCAGGGAAGAATAACTGAAGCTTTCTTT
TRBV19	TRBD2	15	TRBJ2-3	NA	CASSVTSGGADTQYF	TGTGCCAGTAGTGTAACTAGCGGGGGGGCAGATACGCAGTATTTT
TRBV18	TRBD1	15	TRBJ2-7	NA	CASSPGTVVSYEQYF	TGTGCCAGCTCACCGGGGACAGTCGTCTCCTACGAGCAGTACTTC
TRBV9	TRBD1	15	TRBJ2-5	NA	CASSVGTGPQETQYF	TGTGCCAGCAGCGTGGGGACAGGGCCTCAAGAGACCCAGTACTTC
TRBV5-6	NA	16	TRBJ1-5	NA	CASSPGGRGLDQPQHF	TGTGCCAGCAGCCCGGGGGGACGGGGACTTGATCAGCCCCAGCATTTT
TRBV5-4	TRBD2	14	TRBJ2-7	NA	CASSLTSGGYEQYF	TGTGCCAGCAGCTTGACTAGCGGGGGGTACGAGCAGTACTTC
TRBV29-1	NA	14	TRBJ2-2	NA	CSVEDTGKGGELFF	TGCAGCGTTGAAGACACAGGGAAGGGCGGGGAGCTGTTTTTT
TRBV19	TRBD1	14	TRBJ1-2	few	CASSLGTVNYGYTF	TGTGCCAGTAGTCTCGGGACAGTGAACTATGGCTACACCTTC
TRBV28	TRBD1	15	TRBJ1-5	NA	CASSFDQGAAQPQHF	TGTGCCAGCAGTTTCGACCAGGGGGCTGCTCAGCCCCAGCATTTT
TRBV5-6	TRBD1	18	TRBJ1-1	NA	CASNPSGTGVTMNTEAFF	TGTGCCAGCAACCCCTCCGGGACAGGAGTCACCATGAACACTGAAGCTTTCTTT
TRBV5-1	NA	14	TRBJ1-2	once	CASSLTTGQYGYTF	TGCGCCAGCAGCTTAACGACAGGACAGTATGGCTACACCTTC
TRBV19	TRBD1	14	TRBJ2-1	NA	CASMTTGPYNEQFF	TGTGCCAGTATGACGACAGGGCCTTACAATGAGCAGTTCTTC
TRBV4-3	TRBD2	17	TRBJ2-1	NA	CASSLGTSGGPYNEQFF	TGCGCCAGCAGCCTTGGGACTAGCGGGGGGCCGTACAATGAGCAGTTCTTC
TRBV7-2	TRBD1	14	TRBJ1-5	NA	CASSPGQGRQPQHF	TGTGCCAGCAGCCCCGGACAGGGCCGACAGCCCCAGCATTTT
TRBV27	TRBD1	17	TRBJ1-1	NA	CASSTTDRGPLNTEAFF	TGTGCCAGCAGCACTACAGACAGGGGACCATTGAACACTGAAGCTTTCTTT
TRBV7-8	TRBD2	16	TRBJ2-7	once	CASSSHGGGITYEQYF	TGTGCCAGCAGCTCCCACGGGGGGGGGATTACCTACGAGCAGTACTTC
TRBV5-6	TRBD1	17	TRBJ2-3	NA	CASSGTGQGVGTDTQYF	TGTGCCAGCAGCGGAACGGGACAGGGAGTAGGGACAGATACGCAGTATTTT
TRBV25-1	TRBD2	14	TRBJ2-7	few	CASSKAGGSYEQYF	TGTGCCAGCAGCAAAGCGGGGGGGTCCTACGAGCAGTACTTC
TRBV2	NA	13	TRBJ2-5	NA	CASRVSGRETQYF	TGTGCCAGCAGGGTCAGCGGTCGAGAGACCCAGTACTTC
TRBV27	TRBD1	17	TRBJ1-1	once	CASSPLPGQGVNTEAFF	TGTGCCAGCAGTCCGCTACCGGGACAGGGGGTGAACACTGAAGCTTTCTTT
TRBV30	TRBD1	15	TRBJ1-5	NA	CAWRLTGNGNQPQHF	TGTGCCTGGAGATTGACAGGGAATGGCAATCAGCCCCAGCATTTT
TRBV4-1	NA	14	TRBJ1-2	NA	CASSPRGGDYGYTF	TGCGCCAGCAGCCCTCGGGGGGGGGACTATGGCTACACCTTC